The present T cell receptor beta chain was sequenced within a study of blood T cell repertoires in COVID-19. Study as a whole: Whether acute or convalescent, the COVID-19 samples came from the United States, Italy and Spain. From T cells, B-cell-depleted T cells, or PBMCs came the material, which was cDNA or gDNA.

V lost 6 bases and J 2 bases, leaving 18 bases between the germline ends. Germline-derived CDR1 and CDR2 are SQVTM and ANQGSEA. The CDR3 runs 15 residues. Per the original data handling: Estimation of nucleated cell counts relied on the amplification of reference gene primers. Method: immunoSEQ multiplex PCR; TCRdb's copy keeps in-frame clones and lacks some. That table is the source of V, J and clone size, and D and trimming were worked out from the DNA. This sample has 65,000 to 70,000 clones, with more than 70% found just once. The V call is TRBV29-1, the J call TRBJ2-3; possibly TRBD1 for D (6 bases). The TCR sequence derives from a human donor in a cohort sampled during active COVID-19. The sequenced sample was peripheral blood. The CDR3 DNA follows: TGCAGCGTCGATATCACAGGGATGACCACAGATACGCAGTATTTT. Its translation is CSVDITGMTTDTQYF.